The 7 T cell receptor beta chains in this list originate from one sample, sequenced in a study of siplizumab effects on memory and regulatory T cells. Profiled with immunoSEQ multiplex PCR; TCRdb holds only in-frame clones, not every one. This table holds approximately 60,000 clones, 79% found once. The sequenced material came from memory CD4+ T cells sorted from blood. These receptors all come from a human donor in good health.

This sequence joins TRBV11-1 and TRBJ2-3; TRBD2 is a possible D gene (6 bases). The V gene's germline CDR1 is SGHAT and CDR2 FQDESV (reference sequence). Trimming took off 5 bases at V and 4 bases at J, with 19 bases between the two ends. The CDR3 has 16 residues. In nucleotides, the CDR3 is TGTGCCAGCAGCCCCTGGGGAATGGGGGAGGCAGATACGCAGTATTTT. Translating gives CASSPWGMGEADTQYF. Combining the CDR3 with reference TRBV11-1 and TRBJ2-3 gives the whole variable domain EAEVAQSPRYKITEKSQAVAFWCDPISGHATLYWYRQILGQGPELLVQFQDESVVDDSQLPKDRFSAERLKGVDSTLKIQPAELGDSAMYLCASSPWGMGEADTQYFGPGTRLTVL.

A few counts support this clone. The chain employs TRBV5-6 and TRBJ1-2; D remains unclear. V lost 0 bases and J 3 bases, leaving 9 bases between the germline ends. Germline V gene sequence: CDR1 SGHDT, CDR2 YYEEEE. CDR3 length: 14 residues. CDR3 in DNA: TGTGCCAGCAGCTTGGTAAGGGCTGACTATGGCTACACCTTC. This gives the protein CASSLVRADYGYTF.

This chain connects TRBV4-1 to TRBJ1-5, with D maybe TRBD1 (6 bases). V shed 1 base and J shed 5 bases, with 21 bases lying between them. Germline values: CDR1 MGHRA, CDR2 YSYEKL. The CDR3 runs 18 residues. CDR3 bases: TGCGCCAGCAGCCAAGGACAGGCGGGTCACCTGTTACATCAGCCCCAGCATTTT. Translation: CASSQGQAGHLLHQPQHF.

J is TRBJ2-2 and V is TRBV19, with D possibly being TRBD2 (6 bases). The germline V gene encodes CDR1 LNHDA and CDR2 SQIVND (reference sequence). This CDR3 is 16 amino acids long. Trimming removed 6 bases from V and 5 bases from J, with 19 bases in between. This CDR3 reads CASSPYPFAGTGELFF. CDR3 sequence (DNA): TGTGCCAGTAGCCCATATCCCTTCGCGGGGACCGGGGAGCTGTTTTTT.

The rearrangement uses TRBV5-1 and TRBJ2-3; D perhaps matches TRBD2 (7 bases). The V end was cut by 2 bases, the J end by 5 bases, with 15 bases between. This CDR3 has 15 residues. Germline V gene data show CDR1 as SGHRS and CDR2 as YFSETQ. In DNA, the CDR3 is TGCGCCAGCAGCTTTGGGAGGGGGTATGAAGATACGCAGTATTTT. Its translation is CASSFGRGYEDTQYF.

The J gene is TRBJ1-1, the V gene TRBV13; TRBD1 agrees at 9 bases. J lost 5 bases, V lost 5 bases, and 6 bases had no gene match. Germline lookup yields CDR1 PRHDT and CDR2 FYEKMQ (reference sequence). The CDR3 consists of 14 residues. CDR3 coding DNA: TGTGCCAGCAGCCCCACAGGGGGCGGAACTGAAGCTTTCTTT. Residues: CASSPTGGGTEAFF.

This chain links TRBV6-1 with TRBJ1-4; 7 nucleotides line up with TRBD1. CDR1 MNHNS and CDR2 SASEGT come from the germline V gene. J was trimmed by 0 bases and V by 5 bases; bases with no gene match: 3. CDR3 length equals 15 residues. Here the CDR3 DNA reads TGTGCCAGCAGTCGGGACAGTGCAACTAATGAAAAACTGTTTTTT. It is translated as CASSRDSATNEKLFF.